Shown below are 7 T cell receptor beta chains from a single sample sequenced in a study of T cell changes during pregnancy in multiple sclerosis. The repertoire was sequenced with immunoSEQ multiplex PCR; TCRdb's copy has only in-frame clones and lacks some. The table includes over 40,000 clones, 75% to 90% detected once. This sample comprised peripheral blood, obtained in the second trimester of pregnancy. All receptors come from a female donor in good health, enrolled as a control in a pregnancy study.

The J gene is TRBJ2-3, the V gene TRBV11-2; weak D call: TRBD1 (7 bases). Between the trimmed V and J ends, which lost 3 bases and 6 bases, there was a span of 10 bases. The CDR3 has 13 residues. From germline, CDR1 is SGHAT and CDR2 FQNNGV. The CDR3 DNA is TGTGCCAGCAGCTTTCAGGGGGGCGATACGCAGTATTTT. This encodes CASSFQGGDTQYF.

This sequence joins TRBV4-1 and TRBJ2-5; TRBD2 matches 8 bases. Germline V gene sequence: CDR1 MGHRA, CDR2 YSYEKL. V trimming: 0 bases; J trimming: 5 bases; junction bases outside the gene matches: 8. This CDR3 region has 16 residues. The CDR3, as DNA: TGCGCCAGCAGCCAAGATATATTTCGGGGGGGGGAGACCCAGTACTTC. Translating gives CASSQDIFRGGETQYF.

This clone has a single count. The J gene is TRBJ1-5, the V gene TRBV10-3, with D hard to call. V was shortened by 2 bases and J by 5 bases, with 10 bases between the two germline ends. Germline values: CDR1 ENHRY, CDR2 SYGVKD. This CDR3 is 14 amino acids long. For the CDR3, the DNA is TGTGCCATCAGTGAGGTCCGGTCGGATCAGCCCCAGCATTTT. Amino acids: CAISEVRSDQPQHF.

The chain joins TRBV6-1 to TRBJ1-5, with 7 nucleotides matching TRBD1. J was trimmed by 5 bases and V by 3 bases; bases with no gene match: 13. The CDR3 is made up of 17 amino acids. The V gene's germline CDR1 is MNHNS and CDR2 SASEGT. In nucleotides, the CDR3 is TGTGCCAGCAGTGACCACCTAAGGACAGGTTATTATCAGCCCCAGCATTTT. It yields the protein CASSDHLRTGYYQPQHF.

This chain uses TRBV30 with TRBJ2-4; D possibly corresponds to TRBD2 (6 bases). Trimming shortened V by 0 bases and J by 6 bases, and 18 bases separated the two germline ends. CDR1 is GTSNPN, CDR2 SVGIG, per germline (reference sequence). The CDR3 has 16 residues. The CDR3 loop is CAWSVLVGGGGNIQYF. Here the CDR3 DNA reads TGTGCCTGGAGTGTACTGGTGGGGGGAGGTGGAAACATTCAGTACTTC. Looking up the rest from reference TRBV30 and TRBJ2-4 gives the full variable domain: SQTIHQWPATLVQPVGSPLSLECTVEGTSNPNLYWYRQAAGRGLQLLFYSVGIGQISSEVPQNLSASRPQDRQFILSSKKLLLSDSGFYLCAWSVLVGGGGNIQYFGAGTRLSVL.

V gene TRBV12-5 combines with J gene TRBJ2-1; the match to TRBD2 covers 12 bases. Germline-derived CDR1 and CDR2 are LGHNT and FRNRAP. This CDR3 has 14 residues. Trimming at V came to 9 bases and at J to 9 bases, leaving 9 bases not matched to a gene. The CDR3 DNA is TGTGCTAGCCGTACTAGCGGGAGGATCGGTGAGCAGTTCTTC. This translates into CASRTSGRIGEQFF.

The V and J genes are TRBV2 and TRBJ1-2; D is unclear. The CDR3 runs 15 residues. V lost 8 bases and J lost 0, with 16 bases in between. Germline CDR1 is SNHLY and CDR2 is FYNNEI. The CDR3 DNA sequence: TGTGCCAGCCGACGGGAAGTCGGGCCTAACTATGGCTACACCTTC. It specifies CASRREVGPNYGYTF.